The 11 T cell receptor beta chains below were found in one sample sequenced in a study of T cells in Graves' hyperthyroidism and ophthalmopathy. The TCR beta CDR3 regions underwent amplification using RNA transcripts as the source. Initially, a first-round RT-PCR of the TCR CDR3 employed the HTBI primer set. Via MiXCR, TCRdb re-called the multiplex PCR reads, giving one row per CDR3 protein. The sample holds around 300,000 distinct CDR3 sequences, about 13% seen once. Sequenced sample: blood. Source of these receptors: a woman aged 40-49 years with Graves' hyperthyroidism.

This clonotype was counted only a few times. A junction boundary mismatches the germline segment, possibly from a read error. The chain couples TRBV9 to TRBJ2-7, with D tentatively TRBD1 (5 bases). Germline-derived CDR1 and CDR2 are SGDLS and YYNGEE. The CDR3 consists of 17 residues. The DNA of the CDR3 is TGTGCCAGCAGCGCATCAGGGTCAGGACACAACTCCTACGAGCAGCACTTC. Its protein product is CASSASGSGHNSYEQHF.

This clonotype was observed at least ten times. CDR3 in DNA: TGTGCCAGCAACCCGGGACAGGGAATCTACGAGCAGTACTTC. Encoded protein: CASNPGQGIYEQYF. V is TRBV28 and J is TRBJ2-7; 9 positions match TRBD1. Germline CDR1 MDHEN, CDR2 SYDVKM. The CDR3 extends over 14 amino acids. Unmatched junction bases numbered 7, after V lost 7 bases and J lost 3 bases.

This clonotype showed up just a few times. J is TRBJ1-1 and V is TRBV5-4, with D perhaps TRBD1 (5 bases). From germline, CDR1 is SGHNT and CDR2 YYREEE (reference sequence). Trimming removed 4 bases at V and 1 base at J, with 11 bases between. The CDR3 spans 14 residues. The CDR3 region has the DNA TGTGCCAGCAGCCCCAGGGACGAGAACACTGAAGCTTTCTTT. Its protein is CASSPRDENTEAFF.

This clonotype was counted ten times or more. The V and J genes are TRBV28 and TRBJ2-7; D is tentatively TRBD1 or TRBD2 (6 bases each). The germline V gene has CDR1 MDHEN and CDR2 SYDVKM. V gave up 7 bases and J gave up 5 bases, with 18 bases separating them. The CDR3 is made up of 14 amino acids. This CDR3 reads CASTLGGNGDEQYF. In nucleotides, the CDR3 is TGTGCCAGCACCCTAGGGGGGAACGGCGACGAGCAGTACTTC.

This clonotype has only a few counts. This rearrangement joins TRBV7-9 to TRBJ1-4; 8 positions match TRBD1. V lost 2 bases and J lost 7; bases outside the gene matches: 6. The CDR3 length is 15 residues. Germline assignment: CDR1 SEHNR and CDR2 FQNEAQ (reference sequence). CDR3 region: CASSLPRQGSEKLFF. The CDR3 region has the DNA TGTGCCAGCAGCTTACCTAGACAGGGGTCTGAAAAACTGTTTTTT.

This clonotype was seen many times. The CDR3 here is CSAPPRGLETQYF. In DNA, the CDR3 is TGCAGTGCTCCCCCCCGAGGTCTAGAGACCCAGTACTTC. The chain recombines TRBV20-1 with TRBJ2-5; D not resolved. Germline loops: CDR1 DFQATT, CDR2 SNEGSKA (reference sequence). The CDR3 length is 13 residues. Trimming cost V 5 bases and J 4 bases, with 14 bases left between them.

The sample holds many counts of this clonotype. The V and J genes are TRBV9 and TRBJ2-7; 8 bases map to TRBD2. The ends lost 0 bases at V and 7 bases at J; junction bases unmatched: 12. Germline assignment: CDR1 SGDLS and CDR2 YYNGEE. The CDR3 covers 16 residues. The CDR3 DNA is TGTGCCAGCAGCGTAGGGGGAGCGGGAGCGGATTCAGAGCAGTACTTC. It encodes CASSVGGAGADSEQYF.

This clonotype was observed at least ten times. The genes are TRBV10-3 and TRBJ1-1; D unresolved. The CDR3 consists of 13 residues. Trimming shortened V by 3 bases and J by 5 bases, and 10 bases separated the two germline ends. Germline CDR1 reads ENHRY; CDR2 reads SYGVKD. In DNA form, the CDR3 reads TGTGCCATCAGTGATGGGGTTAGGACTGAAGCTTTCTTT. Translated, it gives CAISDGVRTEAFF.

Only a few counts were recorded for this clonotype. The chain uses TRBV5-6 and TRBJ2-1, with a weak D call TRBD1 (7 bases). V lost 1 base and J lost 6, with 11 bases in between. Germline V CDR1 and CDR2: SGHDT, YYEEEE. This CDR3 is built from 14 residues. In nucleotides, the CDR3 is TGTGCCAGCAGCTTGCAGGGGGGTCCCAATGAGCAGTTCTTC. Translation gives CASSLQGGPNEQFF.

A few counts support this clonotype. This chain links TRBV27 with TRBJ1-1; D uncertain. Germline values: CDR1 MNHEY, CDR2 SMNVEV (reference sequence). Trimming pared 3 bases from V and 4 bases from J, leaving 9 bases between. This CDR3 comprises 13 residues. The CDR3 DNA reads as TGTGCCAGCAGTTTTTCCCCGGGCACTGAAGCTTTCTTT. Translated: CASSFSPGTEAFF.

At least ten counts were recorded for this clonotype. The chain recombines TRBV6-1 with TRBJ2-7, with 9 bases aligning to TRBD2. The CDR3 is 16 amino acids. The junction had 17 bases not matched to a gene; V was cut back by 5 bases and J by 9 bases. Germline CDR1 MNHNS, CDR2 SASEGT. The CDR3 region has the DNA TGTGCCAGCAGTCGGCCTAGCGGGACACCGTATCCCGTGCAGTACTTC. It specifies CASSRPSGTPYPVQYF.